This T cell receptor beta chain derives from a study of patients and donors after allogeneic stem cell transplantation. The germline gives CDR1 KGHDR, CDR2 SFDVKD. V was trimmed by 2 bases and J by 1 base, leaving 13 bases between them. This CDR3 comprises 17 residues. Via MiXCR, TCRdb re-called the RT-PCR reads, giving one row per CDR3 protein. The table lists some 880,000 distinct CDR3 sequences, approximately 19% of them singletons. The sequence came from a human donor who was either an allogeneic HSCT recipient or a stem cell or donor lymphocyte infusion donor (not recorded which). It is not recorded whose cells these are; they may come from a transplant donor. This sequence joins TRBV24-1 and TRBJ2-2; TRBD1 is a possible D gene (6 bases). Sequenced material: blood, either unsorted or a sorted T cell fraction (not recorded which). CDR3 sequence reads: CATSDSTGQGNTGELFF. CDR3 sequence (DNA): TGTGCCACCAGTGATTCAACAGGGCAAGGGAACACCGGGGAGCTGTTTTTT.